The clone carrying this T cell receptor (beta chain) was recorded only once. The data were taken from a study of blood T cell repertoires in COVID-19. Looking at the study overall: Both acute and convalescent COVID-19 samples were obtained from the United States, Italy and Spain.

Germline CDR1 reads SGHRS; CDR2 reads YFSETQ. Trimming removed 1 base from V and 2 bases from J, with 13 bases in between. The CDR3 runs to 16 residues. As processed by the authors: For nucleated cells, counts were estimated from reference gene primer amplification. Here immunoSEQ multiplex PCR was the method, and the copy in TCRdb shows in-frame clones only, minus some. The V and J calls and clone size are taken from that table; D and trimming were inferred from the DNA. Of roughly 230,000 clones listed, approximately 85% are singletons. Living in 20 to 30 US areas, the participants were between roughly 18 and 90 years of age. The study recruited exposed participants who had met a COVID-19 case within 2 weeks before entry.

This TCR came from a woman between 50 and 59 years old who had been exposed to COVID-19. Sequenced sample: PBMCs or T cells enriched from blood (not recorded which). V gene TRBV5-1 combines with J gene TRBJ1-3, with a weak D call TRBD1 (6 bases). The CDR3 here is CASSLWQAGAGNTIYF. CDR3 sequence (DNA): TGCGCCAGCAGCTTGTGGCAAGCAGGGGCTGGAAACACCATATATTTT.